These T cell receptor beta chains were read from a single sample in a study of cytotoxic CD8 clonotypes in ibrutinib-treated CLL. TCRdb's table, derived via immunoSEQ multiplex PCR, lists solely in-frame clones and lacks some. The sample carries some 300,000 clones, roughly 79% recorded once. The source material was PBMCs, sampled before ibrutinib treatment. The receptors here all came from a human donor with chronic lymphocytic leukemia. Each CDR3 is given with its conserved first and last residue. The order of the fields is J gene, clone size, CDR3 length, V gene, D gene, CDR3 protein, CDR3 DNA. D genes are given only for firm matches. Expanded clones get a size class; other rows say once, few or many, or leave the size out.

j_gene: TRBJ2-7; abundance: NA; len: 15; v_gene: TRBV28; d_gene: NA; CDR3aa: CASSLSSGASYEQYF; CDR3nt: TGTGCCAGCAGTTTATCGTCGGGAGCCTCCTACGAGCAGTACTTC
j_gene: TRBJ2-3; abundance: NA; len: 16; v_gene: TRBV5-1; d_gene: TRBD2; CDR3aa: CASSNGNSGREDTQYF; CDR3nt: TGCGCCAGCAGCAACGGCAACAGCGGGAGGGAAGATACGCAGTATTTT
j_gene: TRBJ2-2; abundance: NA; len: 14; v_gene: TRBV9; d_gene: NA; CDR3aa: CASSVVFSNGELFF; CDR3nt: TGTGCCAGCAGCGTAGTGTTTTCGAACGGGGAGCTGTTTTTT
j_gene: TRBJ2-7; abundance: once; len: 17; v_gene: TRBV7-9; d_gene: NA; CDR3aa: CASSAPPPQGLSYEQYF; CDR3nt: TGTGCCAGCAGCGCCCCCCCTCCGCAGGGCCTCTCCTACGAGCAGTACTTC
j_gene: TRBJ1-5; abundance: NA; len: 16; v_gene: TRBV4-2; d_gene: NA; CDR3aa: CASSQDATWRGQPQHF; CDR3nt: TGTGCCAGCAGCCAAGATGCCACTTGGAGAGGTCAGCCCCAGCATTTT
j_gene: TRBJ2-5; abundance: NA; len: 15; v_gene: TRBV19; d_gene: TRBD1; CDR3aa: CASSTGQGARETQYF; CDR3nt: TGTGCCAGTAGCACGGGACAGGGGGCCCGAGAGACCCAGTACTTC
j_gene: TRBJ1-1; abundance: NA; len: 13; v_gene: TRBV29-1; d_gene: NA; CDR3aa: CSVDEGSDTEAFF; CDR3nt: TGCAGCGTTGATGAGGGGTCTGACACTGAAGCTTTCTTT
j_gene: TRBJ2-5; abundance: NA; len: 14; v_gene: TRBV5-4; d_gene: TRBD1; CDR3aa: CASSLQGAQETQYF; CDR3nt: TGTGCCAGCAGCTTACAGGGGGCGCAGGAGACCCAGTACTTC
j_gene: TRBJ2-3; abundance: NA; len: 11; v_gene: TRBV20-1; d_gene: NA; CDR3aa: CSMRATDTQYF; CDR3nt: TGCAGTATGCGGGCCACAGATACGCAGTATTTT
j_gene: TRBJ2-3; abundance: NA; len: 14; v_gene: TRBV29-1; d_gene: TRBD1; CDR3aa: CSVDQGALLDTQYF; CDR3nt: TGCAGCGTGGACCAGGGGGCGCTCTTAGATACGCAGTATTTT
j_gene: TRBJ2-5; abundance: NA; len: 15; v_gene: TRBV5-1; d_gene: TRBD1; CDR3aa: CASSMGTAYRETQYF; CDR3nt: TGCGCCAGCAGCATGGGGACAGCGTATCGGGAGACCCAGTACTTC
j_gene: TRBJ2-7; abundance: NA; len: 15; v_gene: TRBV11-3; d_gene: TRBD2; CDR3aa: CASSFPGLALNEQYF; CDR3nt: TGTGCCAGCAGCTTCCCGGGACTAGCGCTGAACGAGCAGTACTTC
j_gene: TRBJ2-1; abundance: NA; len: 16; v_gene: TRBV4-3; d_gene: TRBD2; CDR3aa: CASSQVAGASYNEQFF; CDR3nt: TGCGCCAGCAGCCAGGTAGCGGGAGCCTCCTACAATGAGCAGTTCTTC
j_gene: TRBJ1-1; abundance: once; len: 15; v_gene: TRBV9; d_gene: NA; CDR3aa: CASCPPGTMNTEAFF; CDR3nt: TGTGCCAGCTGCCCCCCCGGGACAATGAACACTGAAGCTTTCTTT
j_gene: TRBJ2-2; abundance: NA; len: 14; v_gene: TRBV4-2; d_gene: TRBD1; CDR3aa: CASSQPDREGELFF; CDR3nt: TGTGCCAGCAGCCAACCGGACAGGGAGGGGGAGCTGTTTTTT
j_gene: TRBJ2-7; abundance: once; len: 16; v_gene: TRBV7-6; d_gene: NA; CDR3aa: CASSFASASGTGEQYF; CDR3nt: TGTGCCAGCAGCTTCGCATCGGCTAGCGGGACAGGCGAGCAGTACTTC
j_gene: TRBJ1-2; abundance: NA; len: 14; v_gene: TRBV30; d_gene: TRBD1; CDR3aa: CAWSFDRGEYGYTF; CDR3nt: TGTGCCTGGAGTTTTGACAGGGGGGAATATGGCTACACCTTC
j_gene: TRBJ1-1; abundance: once; len: 14; v_gene: TRBV6-4; d_gene: NA; CDR3aa: CASSEEGLNTEAFF; CDR3nt: TGTGCCAGCAGTGAAGAGGGGTTGAACACTGAAGCTTTCTTT
j_gene: TRBJ2-7; abundance: NA; len: 19; v_gene: TRBV23-1; d_gene: TRBD2; CDR3aa: CASSQSEQQGSGSSYEQYF; CDR3nt: TGCGCCAGCAGTCAATCGGAACAGCAGGGGAGCGGGAGCTCCTACGAGCAGTACTTC
j_gene: TRBJ2-1; abundance: NA; len: 17; v_gene: TRBV4-2; d_gene: TRBD2; CDR3aa: CASSHQGREGHYNEQFF; CDR3nt: TGTGCCAGCAGCCACCAGGGGCGGGAGGGACATTACAATGAGCAGTTCTTC
j_gene: TRBJ2-3; abundance: NA; len: 9; v_gene: TRBV19; d_gene: NA; CDR3aa: CASNETQYF; CDR3nt: TGTGCCAGTAATGAGACGCAGTATTTT
j_gene: TRBJ2-7; abundance: few; len: 14; v_gene: TRBV7-6; d_gene: TRBD1; CDR3aa: CASSPRDRGYEQYF; CDR3nt: TGTGCCAGCAGCCCGCGGGACAGGGGATACGAGCAGTACTTC
j_gene: TRBJ2-7; abundance: few; len: 16; v_gene: TRBV7-8; d_gene: NA; CDR3aa: CASSLRRFTGILLGNF; CDR3nt: TGTGCCAGCAGCTTAAGGAGATTCACCGGGATCCTCCTTGGGAACTTC
j_gene: TRBJ1-1; abundance: NA; len: 13; v_gene: TRBV5-6; d_gene: NA; CDR3aa: CASSLSAPTEAFF; CDR3nt: TGTGCCAGCAGCTTATCCGCCCCGACTGAAGCTTTCTTT
j_gene: TRBJ2-3; abundance: NA; len: 17; v_gene: TRBV7-8; d_gene: TRBD2; CDR3aa: CASSPGTSGASTDTQYF; CDR3nt: TGTGCCAGCAGCCCCGGGACTAGCGGAGCTAGCACAGATACGCAGTATTTT
j_gene: TRBJ2-7; abundance: once; len: 12; v_gene: TRBV5-1; d_gene: NA; CDR3aa: CASSLDGPLQYF; CDR3nt: TGCGCCAGCAGCTTGGACGGACCCTTGCAGTACTTC
j_gene: TRBJ2-7; abundance: NA; len: 16; v_gene: TRBV18; d_gene: TRBD1; CDR3aa: CASSPSDRGHSDEQYF; CDR3nt: TGTGCCAGCTCACCCTCTGACAGGGGGCATAGCGACGAGCAGTACTTC
j_gene: TRBJ2-5; abundance: NA; len: 15; v_gene: TRBV28; d_gene: NA; CDR3aa: CASSFDGGSQETQYF; CDR3nt: TGTGCCAGCAGTTTCGATGGGGGTAGCCAAGAGACCCAGTACTTC
j_gene: TRBJ2-7; abundance: once; len: 13; v_gene: TRBV10-3; d_gene: TRBD1; CDR3aa: CAHSRDRVYEQYF; CDR3nt: TGTGCCCACTCCCGGGACAGGGTCTACGAGCAGTACTTC
j_gene: TRBJ2-7; abundance: NA; len: 15; v_gene: TRBV13; d_gene: NA; CDR3aa: CASSLGQGASYEQYF; CDR3nt: TGTGCCAGCAGCTTGGGACAAGGCGCGTCCTACGAGCAGTACTTC
j_gene: TRBJ2-2; abundance: NA; len: 14; v_gene: TRBV6-1; d_gene: NA; CDR3aa: CASSGRGNTGELFF; CDR3nt: TGTGCCAGCAGTGGGCGGGGGAACACCGGGGAGCTGTTTTTT
j_gene: TRBJ2-7; abundance: NA; len: 15; v_gene: TRBV7-6; d_gene: NA; CDR3aa: CASSPSVGLANEQYF; CDR3nt: TGTGCCAGCAGCCCCTCAGTCGGGCTAGCGAACGAGCAGTACTTC
j_gene: TRBJ2-5; abundance: NA; len: 16; v_gene: TRBV9; d_gene: NA; CDR3aa: CASSVGPLAYQETQYF; CDR3nt: TGTGCCAGCAGCGTCGGCCCCTTGGCGTACCAAGAGACCCAGTACTTC
j_gene: TRBJ2-1; abundance: NA; len: 13; v_gene: TRBV5-1; d_gene: NA; CDR3aa: CASSLAGFDEQFF; CDR3nt: TGCGCCAGCAGCTTGGCGGGGTTCGATGAGCAGTTCTTC
j_gene: TRBJ2-5; abundance: NA; len: 19; v_gene: TRBV7-2; d_gene: TRBD2; CDR3aa: CASSLNPGLAGEGYETQYF; CDR3nt: TGTGCCAGCAGCTTAAACCCCGGACTAGCGGGAGAGGGATACGAGACCCAGTACTTC
j_gene: TRBJ2-1; abundance: NA; len: 14; v_gene: TRBV10-2; d_gene: NA; CDR3aa: CASSVPPLLAEQFF; CDR3nt: TGCGCCAGCAGTGTTCCCCCTCTGTTAGCGGAGCAGTTCTTC
j_gene: TRBJ2-1; abundance: few; len: 13; v_gene: TRBV19; d_gene: TRBD2; CDR3aa: CASRSSGGFEQFF; CDR3nt: TGTGCCAGTAGGAGCTCGGGGGGATTCGAGCAGTTCTTC
j_gene: TRBJ2-7; abundance: NA; len: 13; v_gene: TRBV4-2; d_gene: TRBD2; CDR3aa: CASSPGGSYEQYF; CDR3nt: TGTGCCAGCAGCCCGGGGGGCTCCTACGAGCAGTACTTC
j_gene: TRBJ2-7; abundance: NA; len: 13; v_gene: TRBV30; d_gene: NA; CDR3aa: CAWSVQYIYEQYF; CDR3nt: TGTGCCTGGAGTGTGCAGTATATCTACGAGCAGTACTTC
j_gene: TRBJ2-7; abundance: NA; len: 15; v_gene: TRBV18; d_gene: TRBD1; CDR3aa: CASSPRQGPSYEQYF; CDR3nt: TGTGCCAGCTCCCCACGACAGGGGCCTTCCTACGAGCAGTACTTC
j_gene: TRBJ2-1; abundance: NA; len: 11; v_gene: TRBV20-1; d_gene: TRBD2; CDR3aa: CSAREAGVQFF; CDR3nt: TGCAGTGCTAGAGAGGCGGGGGTGCAGTTCTTC
j_gene: TRBJ2-1; abundance: NA; len: 14; v_gene: TRBV27; d_gene: TRBD2; CDR3aa: CASRIAGGFNEQFF; CDR3nt: TGTGCCAGCAGAATAGCGGGAGGCTTCAATGAGCAGTTCTTC
j_gene: TRBJ2-2; abundance: once; len: 15; v_gene: TRBV7-2; d_gene: TRBD2; CDR3aa: CASSFSSSGKGELFF; CDR3nt: TGTGCCAGCAGCTTTAGTTCTAGCGGGAAGGGGGAGCTGTTTTTT
j_gene: TRBJ2-5; abundance: NA; len: 14; v_gene: TRBV2; d_gene: TRBD1; CDR3aa: CASSTNRGQETQYF; CDR3nt: TGTGCCAGCAGTACGAACAGGGGGCAAGAGACCCAGTACTTC
j_gene: TRBJ2-7; abundance: NA; len: 13; v_gene: TRBV30; d_gene: NA; CDR3aa: CAWSSESSYEQYF; CDR3nt: TGTGCCTGGAGCTCGGAGAGCTCCTACGAGCAGTACTTC
j_gene: TRBJ1-5; abundance: few; len: 11; v_gene: TRBV29-1; d_gene: NA; CDR3aa: CSVDVGLAQHF; CDR3nt: TGCAGCGTTGATGTGGGGCTTGCCCAGCATTTT
j_gene: TRBJ2-7; abundance: NA; len: 15; v_gene: TRBV5-1; d_gene: TRBD2; CDR3aa: CASRASSGSLYEQYF; CDR3nt: TGCGCCAGCAGAGCCAGTAGCGGGAGTCTCTACGAGCAGTACTTC
j_gene: TRBJ1-1; abundance: few; len: 14; v_gene: TRBV14; d_gene: TRBD1; CDR3aa: CASSRGTGHTEAFF; CDR3nt: TGTGCCAGCAGCCGGGGGACAGGGCACACTGAAGCTTTCTTT
j_gene: TRBJ1-6; abundance: NA; len: 16; v_gene: TRBV14; d_gene: TRBD1; CDR3aa: CASSQTGTGGGSPLHF; CDR3nt: TGTGCCAGCAGCCAAACCGGGACAGGGGGGGGTTCACCCCTCCACTTT
j_gene: TRBJ2-3; abundance: NA; len: 17; v_gene: TRBV29-1; d_gene: TRBD2; CDR3aa: CSVPRGLAGGNSDTQYF; CDR3nt: TGCAGCGTTCCCCGCGGACTAGCGGGAGGAAACTCAGATACGCAGTATTTT
j_gene: TRBJ1-2; abundance: NA; len: 13; v_gene: TRBV5-5; d_gene: NA; CDR3aa: CASSLAGPYGYTF; CDR3nt: TGTGCCAGCAGCTTGGCCGGGCCCTATGGCTACACCTTC